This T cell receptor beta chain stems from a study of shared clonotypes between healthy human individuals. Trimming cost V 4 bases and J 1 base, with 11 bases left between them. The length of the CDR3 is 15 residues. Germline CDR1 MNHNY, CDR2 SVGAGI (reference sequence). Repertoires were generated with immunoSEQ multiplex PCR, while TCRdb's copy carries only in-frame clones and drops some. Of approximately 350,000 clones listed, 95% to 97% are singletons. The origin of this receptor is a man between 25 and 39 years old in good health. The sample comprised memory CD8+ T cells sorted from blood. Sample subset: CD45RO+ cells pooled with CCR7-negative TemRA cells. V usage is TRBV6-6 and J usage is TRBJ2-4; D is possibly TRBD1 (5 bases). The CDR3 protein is CASSLAGLAKNIQYF. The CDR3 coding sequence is TGTGCCAGCAGTTTAGCAGGGTTGGCCAAAAACATTCAGTACTTC.